Each of the 27 T cell receptor beta chains below was sequenced from the same sample in a study of Graves' ophthalmopathy and Graves' hyperthyroidism (dated by TCRdb to the late 2010s). Instrument used: Illumina HiSeq 2000. For repertoire sequencing, TCR beta CDR3 regions were amplified from RNA transcripts. The first round of RT-PCR was done with HTBI primers and the Qiagen OneStep RT-PCR kit, and was followed by a second round of multiplex PCR, then size selection and purification. Using fastp at Q25 and MiXCR, TCRdb reprocessed the public reads and kept productive beta chains. Rows merge per CDR3 protein into single entries with the most common DNA and genes. The sample table shows fewer than 600,000 distinct CDR3 sequences, and around an eighth are seen once. In total, the top ten clones hold about a tenth of the sample. The sequenced material came from blood. These receptor sequences come from a woman younger than 45 with Graves' ophthalmopathy. Donor details come from another sample of the same person, matched by shared clones.

The sample holds many counts of this clonotype. V usage is TRBV10-2 and J usage is TRBJ2-7, with D tentatively TRBD2 (5 bases). CDR3 length equals 13 residues. CDR1 is WSHSY and CDR2 is SAAADI in the germline V gene. Trimming took 4 bases from V and 3 from J, leaving 10 bases between them. CDR3 nucleotides: TGCGCCAGCAGTGGAGGTAGCGACTACGAGCAGTACTTC. Translation: CASSGGSDYEQYF.

This clonotype has just a few counts. The V call is TRBV29-1, the J call TRBJ1-1; D is unresolved. V was cut by 6 bases and J by 4 bases, with 15 bases left in between. The germline V gene encodes CDR1 SQVTM and CDR2 ANQGSEA. The CDR3 runs 13 residues. CDR3 sequence reads: CSVAHPSGTEAFF. CDR3 nucleotide sequence: TGCAGCGTGGCACACCCTTCGGGCACTGAAGCTTTCTTT.

The chain has TRBV29-1 and TRBJ1-1, with a possible D match to TRBD1 (6 bases). The germline CDR1 and CDR2 sequences are SQVTM and ANQGSEA. This CDR3 has 17 amino acids. Trimming took off 0 bases at V and 6 bases at J, with 23 bases between the two ends. The CDR3 region is CSVEDQLKRGAIAEAFF. CDR3 DNA sequence: TGCAGCGTTGAAGATCAATTAAAGAGGGGGGCAATAGCTGAAGCTTTCTTT. Drawing the rest from reference TRBV29-1 and TRBJ1-1, the complete variable domain is SAVISQKPSRDICQRGTSLTIQCQVDSQVTMMFWYRQQPGQSLTLIATANQGSEATYESGFVIDKFPISRPNLTFSTLTVSNMSPEDSSIYLCSVEDQLKRGAIAEAFFGQGTRLTVV.

About this clonotype itself: A much larger clone differs from this one at a single base, so this may be a read error. The V call is TRBV24-1, the J call TRBJ1-6; weak D call: TRBD1 (5 bases). Germline V gene sequence: CDR1 KGHDR, CDR2 SFDVKD. The CDR3 extends over 13 amino acids. The DNA of the CDR3 is TGTACCACCAGTGAGGGGACGAATTCACCCCTCCACTTT. It encodes CTTSEGTNSPLHF.

At least ten counts were recorded for this clonotype. The chain combines TRBV6-1 with TRBJ1-2; D is ambiguous. This CDR3 has 14 amino acids. Trimming pared 1 base from V and 7 bases from J, leaving 13 bases between. Germline assignment: CDR1 MNHNS and CDR2 SASEGT. The CDR3 loop reads CASSEGMVGGGYTF. In nucleotides, the CDR3 is TGTGCCAGCAGTGAAGGAATGGTTGGAGGTGGCTACACCTTC.

This clonotype has a single count. At one end the junction does not follow the germline gene, possibly because of a read error. The chain combines TRBV20-1 with TRBJ2-5, with D hard to call. There are 13 residues in the CDR3. CDR1 and CDR2 (germline): DFQATT, SNEGSKA (reference sequence). The CDR3 spells CSVLPRFQDTQYF. The DNA of the CDR3 is TGCAGTGTCCTACCCCGGTTCCAAGACACCCAGTACTTC.

This clonotype was found many times. The chain couples TRBV20-1 to TRBJ1-1; D is unresolved. This CDR3 is built from 13 residues. Germline-derived CDR1 and CDR2 are DFQATT and SNEGSKA (reference sequence). Trimming removed 4 bases from V and 1 base from J, with 10 bases in between. The CDR3 sequence is CSATLRANTEAFF. The CDR3 coding sequence is TGCAGTGCTACGTTGAGGGCGAACACTGAAGCTTTCTTT.

The table lists this clonotype with a few counts. This chain uses TRBV28 with TRBJ1-1; 8 bases are a match to TRBD1. Germline trimming cut 8 bases from V and 1 base from J; bases unmatched to any gene: 12. This CDR3 has 16 residues. Germline V gene data show CDR1 as MDHEN and CDR2 as SYDVKM. DNA for the CDR3: TGTGCCAGCGTGTCAGGGGGCTTTTTCGGGAACACTGAAGCTTTCTTT. Translation gives CASVSGGFFGNTEAFF.

In the case of this clonotype: No conserved phenylalanine or tryptophan is present at the end of the CDR3, so a read error is the likely explanation. This rearrangement joins TRBV5-5 to TRBJ2-7; TRBD2 aligns across 11 bases. Germline CDR1 and CDR2: SGHKS and YYEKEE (reference sequence). The CDR3 consists of 16 residues. V dropped 0 bases and J dropped 1; count of bases not matched to a gene: 3. The CDR3 region has the DNA TGTGCCAGCAGCTTGGCTAGCGGGGGGCCTTCCTACGAGCAGTACTCC. As protein: CASSLASGGPSYEQYS.

This chain uses TRBV12-3 or TRBV12-4 with TRBJ1-4; TRBD1 agrees at 9 bases. The V segment lost 5 bases and the J segment 5 bases; nucleotides outside the gene matches: 12. This CDR3 has 17 residues. CDR3 region: CASSPGLTGGLNEKLFF. CDR3 in DNA: TGTGCCAGCAGTCCCGGCTTAACAGGGGGCTTAAATGAAAAACTGTTTTTT.

This clonotype was observed at least ten times. The V and J genes are TRBV4-1 and TRBJ2-2; 14 positions match TRBD2. Losses at the gene ends were 1 base for V and 5 bases for J; bases not matched to a gene: 6. The CDR3 runs 18 residues. Per the germline V gene, CDR1 is MGHRA and CDR2 is YSYEKL. The CDR3: CASSQAGLAGVGTGELFF. The CDR3 coding sequence is TGCGCCAGCAGCCAAGCGGGACTAGCGGGAGTGGGGACCGGGGAGCTGTTTTTT.

This rearrangement joins TRBV28 to TRBJ2-5; D is ambiguous. Germline assignment: CDR1 MDHEN and CDR2 SYDVKM. This CDR3 has 14 amino acids. Trimming pared 6 bases from V and 2 bases from J, leaving 13 bases between. Here the CDR3 DNA reads TGTGCCAGCAGCCTCTCAGGAGATCAAGAGACCCAGTACTTC. Translating gives CASSLSGDQETQYF.

Many counts were recorded for this clonotype. This chain uses TRBV6-1 with TRBJ1-5; no firm D call. Per germline, CDR1 MNHNS and CDR2 SASEGT. The CDR3 covers 15 residues. The V and J ends lost 6 bases and 1 base respectively, with 13 bases between them. CDR3 sequence: CASSSIGRSNQPQHF. The DNA for the CDR3 is TGTGCCAGCAGCTCTATCGGCAGGAGCAATCAGCCCCAGCATTTT.

This clonotype was seen many times. The chain couples TRBV28 to TRBJ2-7, with D unclear. In germline, CDR1 is MDHEN, CDR2 SYDVKM. The CDR3 extends over 14 amino acids. The germline V and J ends were trimmed by 5 bases and 2 bases, with 13 bases remaining between them. The CDR3 spells CASSGLITTYEQYF. Here the CDR3 DNA reads TGTGCCAGCAGTGGTTTAATTACTACCTACGAGCAGTACTTC.

The V call is TRBV11-1, the J call TRBJ2-4, with TRBD2 matching over 12 bases. Germline CDR1 is SGHAT and CDR2 is FQDESV (reference sequence). The CDR3 consists of 19 residues. The junction had 11 bases not matched to a gene; V was cut back by 5 bases and J by 0 bases. The CDR3: CASSRAPSGGALAKNIQYF. CDR3 DNA sequence: TGTGCCAGCAGCCGAGCCCCTAGCGGGGGGGCTCTAGCCAAAAACATTCAGTACTTC.

This clonotype occurred a few times. The chain has TRBV4-2 and TRBJ1-1, with D perhaps matching TRBD1 (6 bases). CDR1 is LGHNA and CDR2 is YNFKEQ in the germline V gene. The CDR3 is made up of 17 amino acids. Between the trimmed V and J ends, which lost 3 bases and 3 bases, there was a span of 20 bases. The chain's CDR3 is CASSHRQGRDVDTEAFF. DNA of the CDR3: TGTGCCAGCAGCCACAGGCAGGGGAGGGACGTGGACACTGAAGCTTTCTTT.

Many counts were recorded for this clonotype. This chain connects TRBV11-1 to TRBJ2-7; perhaps TRBD1 as D (6 bases). Germline V gene sequence: CDR1 SGHAT, CDR2 FQDESV (reference sequence). Trimming removed 5 bases at V and 4 bases at J, with 12 bases between. This CDR3 is built from 13 residues. Written as DNA, the CDR3 is TGTGCCAGCAGCGTTTACCAGGGGTACGAGCAGTACTTC. Translation gives CASSVYQGYEQYF. The entire variable domain, with the rest obtained from reference TRBV11-1 and TRBJ2-7, is as follows: EAEVAQSPRYKITEKSQAVAFWCDPISGHATLYWYRQILGQGPELLVQFQDESVVDDSQLPKDRFSAERLKGVDSTLKIQPAELGDSAMYLCASSVYQGYEQYFGPGTRLTVT.

This clonotype was detected many times. The chain links TRBV12-3 or TRBV12-4 to TRBJ2-5; 8 positions agree with TRBD2. The CDR3 covers 13 residues. The J segment lost 5 bases and the V segment lost 6 bases, leaving 5 bases of the junction unmatched. Written as DNA, the CDR3 is TGTGCCAGCAGCCAGACTAGCGCGGAGACCCAGTACTTC. Translating it yields CASSQTSAETQYF.

The V call is TRBV28, the J call TRBJ1-6, with 7 bases that match TRBD1. This CDR3 spans 15 amino acids. Germline CDR1 MDHEN, CDR2 SYDVKM. J was trimmed by 10 bases and V by 8 bases; bases with no gene match: 14. CDR3 DNA: TGTGCCAGCGGGGCCTCGAGGGGGCCGAGGTCACCCCTCCACTTT. This translates into CASGASRGPRSPLHF.

This clonotype was observed many times. The J gene is TRBJ2-5, the V gene TRBV15; D gene unclear. Per germline, CDR1 LNHNV and CDR2 YYDKDF (reference sequence). V was trimmed by 1 base and J by 5 bases, leaving 11 bases between them. The CDR3 runs 14 residues. This CDR3 is CATSRGALSETQYF. CDR3 nucleotide sequence: TGTGCCACCAGCAGAGGGGCCCTATCGGAGACCCAGTACTTC.

This clonotype has more than one count but fewer than ten. V is TRBV3-1 and J is TRBJ1-1, with D tentatively TRBD1 (5 bases). Germline values: CDR1 LGHDT, CDR2 YNNKEL (reference sequence). Trimming stripped 0 bases from V and 4 bases from J, with 9 bases between. The CDR3 length is 14 residues. CDR3 protein: CASSQDVQGTEAFF. The CDR3, as DNA: TGTGCCAGCAGCCAAGATGTCCAGGGCACTGAAGCTTTCTTT. Drawing the rest from reference TRBV3-1 and TRBJ1-1, the complete variable domain is DTAVSQTPKYLVTQMGNDKSIKCEQNLGHDTMYWYKQDSKKFLKIMFSYNNKELIINETVPNRFSPKSPDKAHLNLHINSLELGDSAVYFCASSQDVQGTEAFFGQGTRLTVV.

In its sample, this clonotype was seen once. This could be a read error, since a much larger clone is one nucleotide away. CDR3 nucleotide sequence: TGTGCCAGCAACGTCAGGGGTGGCACTGATGCTTTCTTT. Its protein product is CASNVRGGTDAFF. This chain uses TRBV12-3 or TRBV12-4 with TRBJ1-1, with TRBD1 as a possible D gene (6 bases). This CDR3 spans 13 amino acids.

This clonotype was counted at least ten times. CDR3 sequence (DNA): TGTGCCAGCAGTGTCGACTGGGACAGCGACGAATCATACACCTTC. Residues: CASSVDWDSDESYTF. This rearrangement joins TRBV6-1 to TRBJ1-2; TRBD1 aligns across 7 bases. There are 15 residues in the CDR3. Germline V lookup: CDR1 MNHNS, CDR2 SASEGT. V was pared by 4 bases and J by 11 bases, with 16 bases of the junction left unmatched.

At least ten counts were recorded for this clonotype. V and J are TRBV4-1 and TRBJ2-2; no reliable D call. The CDR3 totals 14 residues. Germline V gives CDR1 MGHRA, CDR2 YSYEKL. V shed 3 bases and J shed 7 bases, with 12 bases lying between them. The CDR3 is CASSHPQDGGELFF. The DNA for the CDR3 is TGCGCCAGCAGCCACCCCCAAGACGGCGGGGAGCTGTTTTTT.

The V gene is TRBV3-1, the J gene TRBJ2-7; D is ambiguous. The CDR3 covers 14 residues. Trimming took 2 bases from V and 2 from J, leaving 10 bases between them. Germline CDR1 and CDR2: LGHDT and YNNKEL (reference sequence). CDR3 nucleotide sequence: TGTGCCAGCAGCCAAAGTACAGTAGCCTACGAGCAGTACTTC. Its translation is CASSQSTVAYEQYF.

This clonotype was counted at least ten times. The CDR3 nucleotides are TGTGCCAGCAGGAGGGGACGGCCATTTCTCGACGAGCAGTACTTC. This translates into CASRRGRPFLDEQYF. The V call is TRBV2, the J call TRBJ2-7; the D call may be TRBD1 or TRBD2 (5 bases each). This CDR3 contains 15 residues. Germline V gives CDR1 SNHLY, CDR2 FYNNEI. Trimming removed 6 bases from V and 5 bases from J, with 20 bases in between. Full variable domain (missing parts from reference TRBV2 and TRBJ2-7): EPEVTQTPSHQVTQMGQEVILRCVPISNHLYFYWYRQILGQKVEFLVSFYNNEISEKSEIFDDQFSVERPDGSNFTLKIRSTKLEDSAMYFCASRRGRPFLDEQYFGPGTRLTVT.

At least ten counts were recorded for this clonotype. J is TRBJ2-5 and V is TRBV15; perhaps D is TRBD1 or TRBD2 (5 bases each). In germline, CDR1 is LNHNV, CDR2 YYDKDF (reference sequence). This CDR3 contains 15 residues. Deletions cut 0 bases from V and 4 bases from J, with 12 bases between. CDR3 sequence (DNA): TGTGCCACCAGCAGAGATCTGAAGGGGACAGAGACCCAGTACTTC. Encoded protein: CATSRDLKGTETQYF. The full variable domain, completed using reference TRBV15 and TRBJ2-5, is DAMVIQNPRYQVTQFGKPVTLSCSQTLNHNVMYWYQQKSSQAPKLLFHYYDKDFNNEADTPDNFQSRRPNTSFCFLDIRSPGLGDTAMYLCATSRDLKGTETQYFGPGTRLLVL.